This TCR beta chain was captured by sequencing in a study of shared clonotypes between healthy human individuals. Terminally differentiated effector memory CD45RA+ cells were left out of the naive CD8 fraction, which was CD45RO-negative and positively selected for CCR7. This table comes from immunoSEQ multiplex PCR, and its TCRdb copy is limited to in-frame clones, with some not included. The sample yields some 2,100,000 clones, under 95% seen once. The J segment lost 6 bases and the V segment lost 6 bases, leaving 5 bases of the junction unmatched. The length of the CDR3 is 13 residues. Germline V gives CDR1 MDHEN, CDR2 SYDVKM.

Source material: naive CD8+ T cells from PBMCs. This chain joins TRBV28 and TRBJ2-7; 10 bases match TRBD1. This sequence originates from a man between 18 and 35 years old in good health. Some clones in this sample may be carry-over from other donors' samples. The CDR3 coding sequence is TGTGCCAGCAGCCCCCGGGACAGGGGCGAGCAGTACTTC. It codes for CASSPRDRGEQYF.